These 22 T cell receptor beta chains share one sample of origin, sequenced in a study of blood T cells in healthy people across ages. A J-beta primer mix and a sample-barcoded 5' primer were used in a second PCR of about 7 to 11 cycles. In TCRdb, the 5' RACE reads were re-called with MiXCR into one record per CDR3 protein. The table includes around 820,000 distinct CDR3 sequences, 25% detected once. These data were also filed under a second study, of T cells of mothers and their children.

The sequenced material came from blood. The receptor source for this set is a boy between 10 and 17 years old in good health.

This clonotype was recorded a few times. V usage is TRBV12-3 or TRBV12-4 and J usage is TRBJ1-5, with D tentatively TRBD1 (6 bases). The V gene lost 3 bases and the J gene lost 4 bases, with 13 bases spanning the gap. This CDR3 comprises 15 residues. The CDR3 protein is CASSFKDSPNQPQHF. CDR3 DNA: TGTGCCAGCAGTTTCAAGGACAGTCCGAATCAGCCCCAGCATTTT.

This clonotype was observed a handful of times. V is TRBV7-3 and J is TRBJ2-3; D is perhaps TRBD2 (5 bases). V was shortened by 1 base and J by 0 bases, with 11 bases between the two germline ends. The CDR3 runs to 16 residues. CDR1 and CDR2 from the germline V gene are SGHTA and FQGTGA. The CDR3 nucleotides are TGTGCCAGCAGCTTAATCGGAGGCGGGAGCACAGATACGCAGTATTTT. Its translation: CASSLIGGGSTDTQYF.

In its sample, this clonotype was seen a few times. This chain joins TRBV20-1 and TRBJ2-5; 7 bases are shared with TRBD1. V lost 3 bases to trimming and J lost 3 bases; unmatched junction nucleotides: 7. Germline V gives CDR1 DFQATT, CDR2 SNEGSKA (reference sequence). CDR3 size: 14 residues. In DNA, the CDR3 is TGCAGTGCTAGGAGGGGCACAGGGGAAGAGACCCAGTACTTC. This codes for CSARRGTGEETQYF.

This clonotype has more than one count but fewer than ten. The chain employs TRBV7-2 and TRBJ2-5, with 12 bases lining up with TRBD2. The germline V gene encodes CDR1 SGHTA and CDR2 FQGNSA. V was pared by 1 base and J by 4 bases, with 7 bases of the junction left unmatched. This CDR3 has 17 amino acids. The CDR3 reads CASSLVSSGGARETQYF. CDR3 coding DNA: TGTGCCAGCAGCTTAGTTTCTAGCGGGGGGGCTCGAGAGACCCAGTACTTC.

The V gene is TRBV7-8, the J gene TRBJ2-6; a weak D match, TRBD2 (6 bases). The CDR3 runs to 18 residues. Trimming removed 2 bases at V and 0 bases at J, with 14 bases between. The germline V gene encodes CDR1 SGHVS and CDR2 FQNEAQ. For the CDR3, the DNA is TGTGCCAGCAGCTTACGGCGGGGTCCCTTCTCTGGGGCCAACGTCCTGACTTTC. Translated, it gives CASSLRRGPFSGANVLTF.

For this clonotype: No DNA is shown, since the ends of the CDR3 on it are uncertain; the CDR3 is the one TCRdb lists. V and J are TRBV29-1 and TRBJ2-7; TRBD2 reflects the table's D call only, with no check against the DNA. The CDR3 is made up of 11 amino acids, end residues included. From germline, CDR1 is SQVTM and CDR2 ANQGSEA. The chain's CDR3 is CSVGWGTTLDF.

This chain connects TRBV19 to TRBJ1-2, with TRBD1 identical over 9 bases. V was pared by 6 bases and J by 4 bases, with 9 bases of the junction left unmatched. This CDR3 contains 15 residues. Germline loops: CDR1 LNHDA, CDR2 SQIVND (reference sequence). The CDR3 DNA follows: TGTGCCAGTAGGCCCGGACAGGGGAGTTTCTATGGCTACACCTTC. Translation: CASRPGQGSFYGYTF.

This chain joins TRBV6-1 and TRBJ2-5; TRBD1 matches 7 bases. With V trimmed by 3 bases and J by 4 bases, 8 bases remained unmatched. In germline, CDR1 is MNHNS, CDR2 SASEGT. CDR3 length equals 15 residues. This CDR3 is CASSDYDRVLETQYF. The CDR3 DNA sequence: TGTGCCAGCAGTGACTACGACAGGGTCCTAGAGACCCAGTACTTC.

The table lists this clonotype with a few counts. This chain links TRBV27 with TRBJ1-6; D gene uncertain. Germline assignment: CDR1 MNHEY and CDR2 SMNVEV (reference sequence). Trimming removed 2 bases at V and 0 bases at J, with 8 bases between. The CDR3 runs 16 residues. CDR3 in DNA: TGTGCCAGCAGTTTAAGTACGGCCTCCTATAATTCACCCCTCCACTTT. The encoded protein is CASSLSTASYNSPLHF.

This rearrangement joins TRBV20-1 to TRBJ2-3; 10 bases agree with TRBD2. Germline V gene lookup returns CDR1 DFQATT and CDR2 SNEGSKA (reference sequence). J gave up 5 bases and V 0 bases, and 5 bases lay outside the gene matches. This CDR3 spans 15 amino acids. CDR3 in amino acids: CSARDPSGGVDTQYF. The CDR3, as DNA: TGCAGTGCTAGAGATCCCAGCGGGGGGGTAGATACGCAGTATTTT.

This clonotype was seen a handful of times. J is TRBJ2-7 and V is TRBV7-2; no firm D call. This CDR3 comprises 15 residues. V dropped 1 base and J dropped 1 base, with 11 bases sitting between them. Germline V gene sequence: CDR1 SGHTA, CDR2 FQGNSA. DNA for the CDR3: TGTGCCAGCAGCTTAGAGCCGGGTACGTCCTACGAGCAGTACTTC. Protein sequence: CASSLEPGTSYEQYF.

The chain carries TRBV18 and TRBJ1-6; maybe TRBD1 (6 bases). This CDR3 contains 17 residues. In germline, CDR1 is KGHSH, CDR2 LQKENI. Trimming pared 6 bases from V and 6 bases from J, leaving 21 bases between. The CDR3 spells CASSQPGRGGFNSPLHF. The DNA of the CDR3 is TGTGCCAGCTCCCAACCGGGCAGGGGCGGATTTAATTCACCCCTCCACTTT.

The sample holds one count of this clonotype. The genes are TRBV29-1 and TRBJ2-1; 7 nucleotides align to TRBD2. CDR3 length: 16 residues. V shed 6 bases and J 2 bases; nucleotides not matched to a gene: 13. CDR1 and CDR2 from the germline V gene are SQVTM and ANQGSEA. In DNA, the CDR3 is TGCAGCGTCAACTTCGTGACTAGCAAAACCTACAATGAGCAGTTCTTC. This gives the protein CSVNFVTSKTYNEQFF.

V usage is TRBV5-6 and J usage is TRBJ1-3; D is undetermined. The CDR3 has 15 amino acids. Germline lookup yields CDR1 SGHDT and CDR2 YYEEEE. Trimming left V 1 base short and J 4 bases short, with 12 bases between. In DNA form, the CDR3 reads TGTGCCAGCAGCTTGACCCCTGGAGCGGGAAACACCATATATTTT. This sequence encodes CASSLTPGAGNTIYF.

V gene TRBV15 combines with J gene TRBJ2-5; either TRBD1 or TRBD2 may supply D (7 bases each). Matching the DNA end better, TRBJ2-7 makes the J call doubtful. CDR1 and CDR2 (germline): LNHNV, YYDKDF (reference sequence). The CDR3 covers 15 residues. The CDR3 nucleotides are TGTGCCACCAGCAGGGGGGGGACAGCAACCTACGAGCAGTACTTC. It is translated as CATSRGGTATYEQYF.

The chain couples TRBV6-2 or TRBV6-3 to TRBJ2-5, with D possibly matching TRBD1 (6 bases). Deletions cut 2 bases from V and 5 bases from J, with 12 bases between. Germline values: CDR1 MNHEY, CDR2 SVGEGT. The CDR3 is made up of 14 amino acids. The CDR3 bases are TGTGCCAGCAGTTACGGGGGCGATATGGAGACCCAGTACTTC. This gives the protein CASSYGGDMETQYF.

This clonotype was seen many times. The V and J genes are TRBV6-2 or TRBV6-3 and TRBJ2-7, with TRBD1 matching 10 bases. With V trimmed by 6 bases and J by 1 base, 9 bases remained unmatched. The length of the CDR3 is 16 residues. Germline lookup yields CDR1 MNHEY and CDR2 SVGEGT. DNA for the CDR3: TGTGCCAGCAGGCAGTCTCGGACAGGGGGTTCCTACGAGCAGTACTTC. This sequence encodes CASRQSRTGGSYEQYF.

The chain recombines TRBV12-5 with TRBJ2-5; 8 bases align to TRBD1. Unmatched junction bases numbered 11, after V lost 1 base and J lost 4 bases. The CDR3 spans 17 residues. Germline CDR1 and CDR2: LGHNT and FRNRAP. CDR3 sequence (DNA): TGTGCTAGTGGTTTGGGAACAGGGGGACCCCAAGGAGAGACCCAGTACTTC. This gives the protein CASGLGTGGPQGETQYF.

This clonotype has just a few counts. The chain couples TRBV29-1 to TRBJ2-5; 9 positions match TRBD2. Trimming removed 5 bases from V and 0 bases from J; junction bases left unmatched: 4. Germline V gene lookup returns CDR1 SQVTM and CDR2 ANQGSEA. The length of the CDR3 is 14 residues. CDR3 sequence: CSVIAGAYQETQYF. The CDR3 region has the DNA TGCAGCGTTATAGCGGGAGCGTACCAAGAGACCCAGTACTTC. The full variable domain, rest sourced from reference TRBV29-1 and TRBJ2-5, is SAVISQKPSRDICQRGTSLTIQCQVDSQVTMMFWYRQQPGQSLTLIATANQGSEATYESGFVIDKFPISRPNLTFSTLTVSNMSPEDSSIYLCSVIAGAYQETQYFGPGTRLLVL.

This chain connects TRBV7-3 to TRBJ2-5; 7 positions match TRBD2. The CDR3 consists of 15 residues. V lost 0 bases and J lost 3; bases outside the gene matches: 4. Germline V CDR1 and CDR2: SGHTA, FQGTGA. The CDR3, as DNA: TGTGCCAGCAGCTTAACGGCCCTAGCGGAAGAGACCCAGTACTTC. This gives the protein CASSLTALAEETQYF. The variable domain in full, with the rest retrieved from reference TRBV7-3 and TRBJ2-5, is GAGVSQTPSNKVTEKGKYVELRCDPISGHTALYWYRQSLGQGPEFLIYFQGTGAADDSGLPNDRFFAVRPEGSVSTLKIQRTERGDSAVYLCASSLTALAEETQYFGPGTRLLVL.

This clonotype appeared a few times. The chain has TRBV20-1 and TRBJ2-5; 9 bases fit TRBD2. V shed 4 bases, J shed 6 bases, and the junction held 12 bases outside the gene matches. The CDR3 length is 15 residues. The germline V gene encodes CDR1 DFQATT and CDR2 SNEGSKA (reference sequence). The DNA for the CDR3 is TGCAGTGCTACGAGGGGGCGGGGGGGCTTGAAGACCCAGTACTTC. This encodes CSATRGRGGLKTQYF.

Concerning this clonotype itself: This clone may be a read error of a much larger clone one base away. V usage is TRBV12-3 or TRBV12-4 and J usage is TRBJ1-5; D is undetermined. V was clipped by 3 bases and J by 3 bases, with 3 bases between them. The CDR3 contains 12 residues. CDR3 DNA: TGTGCCAGCAGTTTGCACAATCAGCCCCAGCATTTT. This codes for CASSLHNQPQHF.